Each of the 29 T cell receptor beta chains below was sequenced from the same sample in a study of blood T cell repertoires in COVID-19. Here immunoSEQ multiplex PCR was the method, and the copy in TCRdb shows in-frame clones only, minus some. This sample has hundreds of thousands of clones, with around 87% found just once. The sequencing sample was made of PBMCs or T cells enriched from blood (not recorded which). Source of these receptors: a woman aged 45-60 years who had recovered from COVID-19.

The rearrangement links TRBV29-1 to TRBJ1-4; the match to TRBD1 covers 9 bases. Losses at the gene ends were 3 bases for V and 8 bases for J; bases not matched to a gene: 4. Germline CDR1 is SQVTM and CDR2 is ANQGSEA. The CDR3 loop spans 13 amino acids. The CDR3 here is CSVEWDRDEKLFF. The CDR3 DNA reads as TGCAGCGTTGAGTGGGACAGGGACGAAAAACTGTTTTTT.

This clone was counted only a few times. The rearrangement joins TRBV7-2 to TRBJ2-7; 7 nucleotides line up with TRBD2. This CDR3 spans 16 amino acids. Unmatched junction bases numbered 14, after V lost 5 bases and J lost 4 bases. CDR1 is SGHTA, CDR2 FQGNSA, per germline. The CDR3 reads CASSPRAGGRGYEQYF. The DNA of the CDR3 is TGTGCCAGCAGCCCCCGCGCGGGCGGGAGAGGTTACGAGCAGTACTTC.

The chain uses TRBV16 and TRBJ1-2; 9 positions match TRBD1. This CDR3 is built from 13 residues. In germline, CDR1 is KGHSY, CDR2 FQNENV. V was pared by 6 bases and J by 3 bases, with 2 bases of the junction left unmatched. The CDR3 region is CASSWDRDYGYTF. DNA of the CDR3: TGTGCCAGCAGTTGGGACAGGGACTATGGCTACACCTTC.

The CDR3 coding sequence is TGCGCCAGCAGCCAAGTACACGGCGGCACCTACGAGCAGTACTTC. It encodes CASSQVHGGTYEQYF. The gene calls are TRBV4-1 and TRBJ2-7; D unresolved. Trimming took 1 base from V and 2 from J, leaving 12 bases between them. The V gene's germline CDR1 is MGHRA and CDR2 YSYEKL. This CDR3 is built from 15 residues.

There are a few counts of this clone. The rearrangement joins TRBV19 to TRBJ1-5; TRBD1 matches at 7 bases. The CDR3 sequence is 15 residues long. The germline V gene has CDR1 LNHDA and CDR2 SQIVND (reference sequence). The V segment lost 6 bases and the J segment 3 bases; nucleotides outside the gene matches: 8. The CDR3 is CASRGDRRNNQPQHF. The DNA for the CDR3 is TGTGCCAGTAGGGGGGACAGACGCAACAATCAGCCCCAGCATTTT.

CDR3 region: CASSLKQGGYGYTF. The CDR3 DNA reads TGTGCCAGCAGTTTAAAACAGGGGGGTTATGGCTACACCTTC. The chain joins TRBV28 to TRBJ1-2; 8 bases match TRBD1. The CDR3 extends over 14 amino acids. Trimming took 2 bases from V and 5 from J; bases not matched to a gene: 4. The germline V gene has CDR1 MDHEN and CDR2 SYDVKM.

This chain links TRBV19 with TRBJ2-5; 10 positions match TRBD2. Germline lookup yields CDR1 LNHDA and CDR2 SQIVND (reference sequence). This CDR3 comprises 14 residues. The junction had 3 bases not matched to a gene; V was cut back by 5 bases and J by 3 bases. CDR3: CASSSLAGEETQYF. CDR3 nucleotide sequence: TGTGCCAGTAGTTCCCTAGCGGGAGAAGAGACCCAGTACTTC. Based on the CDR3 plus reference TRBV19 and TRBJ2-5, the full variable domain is DGGITQSPKYLFRKEGQNVTLSCEQNLNHDAMYWYRQDPGQGLRLIYYSQIVNDFQKGDIAEGYSVSREKKESFPLTVTSAQKNPTAFYLCASSSLAGEETQYFGPGTRLLVL.

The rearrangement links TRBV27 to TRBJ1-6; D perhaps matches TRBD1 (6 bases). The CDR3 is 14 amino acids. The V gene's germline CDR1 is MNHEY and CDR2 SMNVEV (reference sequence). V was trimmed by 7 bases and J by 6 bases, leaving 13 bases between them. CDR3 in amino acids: CASTQMGANSPLHF. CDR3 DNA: TGTGCCAGCACACAGATGGGGGCTAATTCACCCCTCCACTTT.

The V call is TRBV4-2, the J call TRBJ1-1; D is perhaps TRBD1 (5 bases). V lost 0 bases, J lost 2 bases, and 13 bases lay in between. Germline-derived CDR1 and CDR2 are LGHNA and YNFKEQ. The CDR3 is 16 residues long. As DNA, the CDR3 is TGTGCCAGCAGCCAAGACGCCCGACAGATAAACACTGAAGCTTTCTTT. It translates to CASSQDARQINTEAFF.

The CDR3 DNA reads as TGTGCCAGCAGTGAGGGACTCTCCGGGGAGCTGTTTTTT. Its translation: CASSEGLSGELFF. This chain uses TRBV6-2 or TRBV6-3 with TRBJ2-2; the D gene is possibly TRBD2 (6 bases). V lost 5 bases to trimming and J lost 6 bases, with 10 bases between them. Germline loops: CDR1 MNHEY, CDR2 SVGEGT. There are 13 residues in the CDR3.

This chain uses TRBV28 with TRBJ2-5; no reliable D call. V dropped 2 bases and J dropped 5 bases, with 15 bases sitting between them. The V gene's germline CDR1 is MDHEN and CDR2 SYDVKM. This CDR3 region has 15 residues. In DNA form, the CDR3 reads TGTGCCAGCAGTTTAGACTCCGGCTCCCTTGAGACCCAGTACTTC. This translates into CASSLDSGSLETQYF.

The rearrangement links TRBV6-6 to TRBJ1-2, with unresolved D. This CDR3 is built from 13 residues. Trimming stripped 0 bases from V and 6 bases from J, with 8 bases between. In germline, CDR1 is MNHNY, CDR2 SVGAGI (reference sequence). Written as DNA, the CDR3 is TGTGCCAGCAGTTACTCGAGCGTTCATGGCTACACCTTC. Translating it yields CASSYSSVHGYTF.

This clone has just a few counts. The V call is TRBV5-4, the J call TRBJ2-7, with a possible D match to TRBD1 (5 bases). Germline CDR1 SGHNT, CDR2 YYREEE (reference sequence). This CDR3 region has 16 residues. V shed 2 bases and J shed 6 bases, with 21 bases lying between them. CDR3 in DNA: TGTGCCAGCAGCTTTTATCTGGGGCAGGGTGGGTCCGAGCAGTACTTC. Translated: CASSFYLGQGGSEQYF.

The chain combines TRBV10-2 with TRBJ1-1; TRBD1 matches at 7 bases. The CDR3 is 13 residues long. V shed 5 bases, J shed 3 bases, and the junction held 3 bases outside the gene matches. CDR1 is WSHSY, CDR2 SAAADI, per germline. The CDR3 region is CASSITGDTEAFF. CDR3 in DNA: TGCGCCAGCAGTATTACAGGGGACACTGAAGCTTTCTTT.

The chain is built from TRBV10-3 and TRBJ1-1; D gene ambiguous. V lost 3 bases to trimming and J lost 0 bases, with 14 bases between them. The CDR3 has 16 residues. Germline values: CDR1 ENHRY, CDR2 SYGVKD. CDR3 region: CAISEHPAGMNTEAFF. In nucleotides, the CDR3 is TGTGCCATCAGTGAACACCCAGCGGGCATGAACACTGAAGCTTTCTTT.

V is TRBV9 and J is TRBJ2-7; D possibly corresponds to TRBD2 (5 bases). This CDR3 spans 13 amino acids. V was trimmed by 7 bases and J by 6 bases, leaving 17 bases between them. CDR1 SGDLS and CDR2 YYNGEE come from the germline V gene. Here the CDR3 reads CASSSGVLAEQYF. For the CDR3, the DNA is TGTGCCAGCTCCTCCGGGGTTTTAGCCGAGCAGTACTTC.

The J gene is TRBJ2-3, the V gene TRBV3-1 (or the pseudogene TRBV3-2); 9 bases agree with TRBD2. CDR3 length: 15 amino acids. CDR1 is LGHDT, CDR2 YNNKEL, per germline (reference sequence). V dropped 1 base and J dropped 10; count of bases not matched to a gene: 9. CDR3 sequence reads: CASSQVLAGGIPQYF. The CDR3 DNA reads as TGTGCCAGCAGCCAAGTCTTGGCGGGAGGGATCCCGCAGTATTTT.

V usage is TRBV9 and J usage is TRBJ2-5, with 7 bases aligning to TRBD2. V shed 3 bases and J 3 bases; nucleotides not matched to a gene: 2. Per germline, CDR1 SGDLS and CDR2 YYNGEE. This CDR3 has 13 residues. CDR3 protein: CASSEGLKETQYF. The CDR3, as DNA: TGTGCCAGCAGCGAGGGACTAAAAGAGACCCAGTACTTC.

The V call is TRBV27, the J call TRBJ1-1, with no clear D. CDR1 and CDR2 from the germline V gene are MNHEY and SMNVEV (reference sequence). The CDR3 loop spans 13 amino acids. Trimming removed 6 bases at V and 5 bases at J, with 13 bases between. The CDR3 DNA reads TGTGCCAGCAGCAGCAACAGCGGTACTGAAGCTTTCTTT. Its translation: CASSSNSGTEAFF.

The CDR3 bases are TGCGCCAGCAGCTTGGTGGGGCACCGAGAGACCCAGTACTTC. This gives the protein CASSLVGHRETQYF. The chain has TRBV5-1 and TRBJ2-5; weak D call: TRBD1 (5 bases). The CDR3 has 14 residues. V was cut by 0 bases and J by 4 bases, with 10 bases left in between. The V gene's germline CDR1 is SGHRS and CDR2 YFSETQ.

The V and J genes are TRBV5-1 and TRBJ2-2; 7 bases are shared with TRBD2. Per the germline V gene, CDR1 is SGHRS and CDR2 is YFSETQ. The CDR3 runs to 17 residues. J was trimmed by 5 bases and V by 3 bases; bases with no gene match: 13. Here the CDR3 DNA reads TGCGCCAGCAGCTCCGTCGGGGCGGGAGATTGGACCGGGGAGCTGTTTTTT. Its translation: CASSSVGAGDWTGELFF.

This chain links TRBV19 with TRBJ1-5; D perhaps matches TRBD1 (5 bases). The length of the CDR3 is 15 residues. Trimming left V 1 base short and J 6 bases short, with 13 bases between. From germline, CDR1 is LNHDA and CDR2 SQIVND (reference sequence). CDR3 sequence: CASSIVGQGSQPQHF. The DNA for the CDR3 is TGTGCCAGTAGTATAGTCGGGCAGGGAAGTCAGCCCCAGCATTTT.

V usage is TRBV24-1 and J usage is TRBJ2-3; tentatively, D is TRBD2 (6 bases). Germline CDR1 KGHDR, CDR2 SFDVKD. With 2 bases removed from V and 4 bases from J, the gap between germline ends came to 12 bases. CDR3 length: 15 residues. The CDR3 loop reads CATSDSASEADTQYF. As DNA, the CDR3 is TGTGCCACCAGTGATTCGGCTAGCGAGGCAGATACGCAGTATTTT.

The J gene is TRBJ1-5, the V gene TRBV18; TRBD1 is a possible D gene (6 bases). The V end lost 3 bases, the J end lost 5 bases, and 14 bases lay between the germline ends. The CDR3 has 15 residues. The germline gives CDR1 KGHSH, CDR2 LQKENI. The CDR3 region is CASSPWGRPDQPQHF. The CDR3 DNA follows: TGTGCCAGCTCACCGTGGGGGCGACCTGATCAGCCCCAGCATTTT.

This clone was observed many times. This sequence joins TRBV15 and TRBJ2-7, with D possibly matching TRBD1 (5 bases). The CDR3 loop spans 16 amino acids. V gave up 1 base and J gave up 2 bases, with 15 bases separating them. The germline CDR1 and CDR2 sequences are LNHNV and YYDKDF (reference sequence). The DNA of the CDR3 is TGTGCCACCAGCAGAGTGGGGCAAATGCCAACCTACGAGCAGTACTTC. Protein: CATSRVGQMPTYEQYF.

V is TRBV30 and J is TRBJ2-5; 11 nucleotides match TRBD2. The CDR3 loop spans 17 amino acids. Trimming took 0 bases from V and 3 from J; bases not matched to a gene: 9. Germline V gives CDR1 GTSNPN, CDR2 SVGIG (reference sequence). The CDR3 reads CAWSVRLAGGPKETQYF. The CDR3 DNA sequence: TGTGCCTGGAGTGTACGTCTAGCGGGAGGACCTAAAGAGACCCAGTACTTC.

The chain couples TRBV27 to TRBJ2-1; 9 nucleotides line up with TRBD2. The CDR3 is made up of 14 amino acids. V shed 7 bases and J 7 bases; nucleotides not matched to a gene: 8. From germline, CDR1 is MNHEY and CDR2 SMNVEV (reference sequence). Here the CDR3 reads CASISGGTSNEQFF. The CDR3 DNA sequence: TGTGCCAGCATCAGCGGGGGGACGAGTAATGAGCAGTTCTTC.

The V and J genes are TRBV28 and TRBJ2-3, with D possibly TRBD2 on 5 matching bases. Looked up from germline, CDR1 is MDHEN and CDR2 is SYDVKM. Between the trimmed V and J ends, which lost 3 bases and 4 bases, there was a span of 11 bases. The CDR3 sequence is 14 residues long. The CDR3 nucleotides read TGTGCCAGCAGTTTTTATCGGGGAGCAGATACGCAGTATTTT. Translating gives CASSFYRGADTQYF. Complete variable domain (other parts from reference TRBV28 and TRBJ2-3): DVKVTQSSRYLVKRTGEKVFLECVQDMDHENMFWYRQDPGLGLRLIYFSYDVKMKEKGDIPEGYSVSREKKERFSLILESASTNQTSMYLCASSFYRGADTQYFGPGTRLTVL.

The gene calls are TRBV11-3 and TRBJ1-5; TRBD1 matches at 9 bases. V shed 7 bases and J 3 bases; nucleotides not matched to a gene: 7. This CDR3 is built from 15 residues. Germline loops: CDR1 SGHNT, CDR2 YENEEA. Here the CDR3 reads CASTRQGGTNQPQHF. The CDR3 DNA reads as TGTGCCAGCACCCGACAGGGGGGGACCAATCAGCCCCAGCATTTT.